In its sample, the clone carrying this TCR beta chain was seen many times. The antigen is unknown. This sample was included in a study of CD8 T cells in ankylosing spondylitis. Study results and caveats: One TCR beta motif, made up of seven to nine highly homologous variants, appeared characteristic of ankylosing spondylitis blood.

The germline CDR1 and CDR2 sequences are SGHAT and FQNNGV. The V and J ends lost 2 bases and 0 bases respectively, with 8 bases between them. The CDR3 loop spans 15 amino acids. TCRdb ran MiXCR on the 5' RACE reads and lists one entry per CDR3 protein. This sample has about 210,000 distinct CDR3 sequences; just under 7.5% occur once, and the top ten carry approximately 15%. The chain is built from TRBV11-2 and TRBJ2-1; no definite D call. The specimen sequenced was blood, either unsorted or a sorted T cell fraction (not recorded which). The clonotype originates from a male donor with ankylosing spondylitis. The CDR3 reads CASSLLGSSYNEQFF. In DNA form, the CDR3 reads TGTGCCAGCAGCTTATTGGGAAGCTCCTACAATGAGCAGTTCTTC.